This passage covers 16 T cell receptor beta chains from one sample sequenced in a study of Graves' ophthalmopathy and Graves' hyperthyroidism. Investigators amplified TCR beta CDR3 regions from RNA transcripts. HTBI primers primed a first-round RT-PCR, and a second-round multiplex PCR followed. TCRdb redid the calling of the multiplex PCR reads with MiXCR, one entry per CDR3 protein. The sample has over 150,000 distinct CDR3 sequences; 37% are singletons. Sequencing was done on a sample of peripheral blood. The receptors originated from a woman aged 40 to 55 with Graves' ophthalmopathy.

This clonotype was seen ten or more times. The chain carries TRBV28 and TRBJ2-2; TRBD1 or TRBD2 may be the D gene (5 bases each). Germline CDR1 MDHEN, CDR2 SYDVKM. The CDR3 is 14 residues long. Deletions cut 3 bases from V and 3 bases from J, with 8 bases between. The CDR3 reads CASSFRGDTGELFF. CDR3 coding DNA: TGTGCCAGCAGTTTCAGAGGGGACACCGGGGAGCTGTTTTTT.

This clonotype was seen repeatedly, ten times or more. The chain links TRBV11-1 to TRBJ1-1; possible D gene TRBD1, 6 bases. V dropped 2 bases and J dropped 4 bases, with 8 bases sitting between them. This CDR3 is built from 13 residues. Germline assignment: CDR1 SGHAT and CDR2 FQDESV (reference sequence). This chain's CDR3 is CASSLTGLTEAFF. The CDR3 nucleotides read TGTGCCAGCAGCTTAACAGGGCTCACTGAAGCTTTCTTT.

This sequence joins TRBV6-1 and TRBJ1-5, with D possibly matching TRBD1 (5 bases). The V gene lost 6 bases and the J gene lost 1 base, with 10 bases spanning the gap. The CDR3 totals 14 residues. Looked up from germline, CDR1 is MNHNS and CDR2 is SASEGT. CDR3 residues: CASSSNRSNQPQHF. The DNA for the CDR3 is TGTGCCAGCAGCTCAAACAGGAGCAATCAGCCCCAGCATTTT.

This clonotype was seen ten or more times. The chain recombines TRBV6-5 with TRBJ2-2; D is possibly TRBD2 (6 bases). Trimming cost V 6 bases and J 4 bases, with 12 bases left between them. The germline V gene has CDR1 MNHEY and CDR2 SVGAGI. This CDR3 contains 14 residues. The CDR3 DNA follows: TGTGCCAGCAGATTAGTCGGGAGCACCGGGGAGCTGTTTTTT. It yields the protein CASRLVGSTGELFF.

This clonotype was seen many times. This chain joins TRBV2 and TRBJ1-1, with TRBD1 matching 9 bases. This CDR3 is built from 16 residues. Germline V gives CDR1 SNHLY, CDR2 FYNNEI. Unmatched junction bases numbered 12, after V lost 6 bases and J lost 4 bases. The CDR3 sequence: CASSSEQGASVTEAFF. The CDR3 DNA is TGTGCCAGCAGCTCGGAACAGGGGGCGTCGGTCACTGAAGCTTTCTTT.

The CDR3 region is CASGGAAEAKNIQYF. Here the CDR3 DNA reads TGTGCCAGCGGCGGGGCAGCTGAAGCCAAAAACATTCAGTACTTC. The genes are TRBV28 and TRBJ2-4; D is possibly TRBD2 (6 bases). Trimming took off 8 bases at V and 0 bases at J, with 14 bases between the two ends. Germline V gives CDR1 MDHEN, CDR2 SYDVKM. This CDR3 has 15 amino acids.

This clonotype has at least ten counts. The V call is TRBV28, the J call TRBJ1-1; tentative D call: TRBD1 (5 bases). With 6 bases removed from V and 0 bases from J, the gap between germline ends came to 14 bases. The CDR3 runs to 15 residues. Germline values: CDR1 MDHEN, CDR2 SYDVKM. CDR3: CASRGAGTMNTEAFF. CDR3 DNA: TGTGCCAGCAGAGGGGCGGGTACCATGAACACTGAAGCTTTCTTT.

The chain employs TRBV5-1 and TRBJ1-6, with D perhaps matching TRBD1 (5 bases). V was cut by 0 bases and J by 5 bases, with 12 bases left in between. The CDR3 loop spans 16 amino acids. In germline, CDR1 is SGHRS, CDR2 YFSETQ. The CDR3 loop is CASSLAPGTDNSPLHF. CDR3 coding DNA: TGCGCCAGCAGCTTGGCTCCCGGGACGGATAATTCACCCCTCCACTTT.

The CDR3 loop is CASSVRRAGDEQYF. DNA for the CDR3: TGTGCCAGCAGTGTCAGGAGGGCCGGTGACGAGCAGTACTTC. The gene calls are TRBV12-3 or TRBV12-4 and TRBJ2-7; TRBD2 might be the D (6 bases). V shed 5 bases and J shed 5 bases, with 16 bases lying between them. The CDR3 loop spans 14 amino acids.

This clonotype was seen many times. This sequence joins TRBV12-3 or TRBV12-4 and TRBJ1-1, with D hard to call. The CDR3 has 11 residues. The germline V and J ends were trimmed by 6 bases and 5 bases, with 7 bases remaining between them. The CDR3 protein is CASRPKTEAFF. DNA for the CDR3: TGTGCCAGCAGGCCAAAGACTGAAGCTTTCTTT.

There are many counts of this clonotype. The rearrangement links TRBV4-2 to TRBJ1-1, with TRBD1 as a possible D gene (6 bases). Per germline, CDR1 LGHNA and CDR2 YNFKEQ. CDR3 length: 15 amino acids. V was pared by 0 bases and J by 8 bases, with 16 bases between. DNA of the CDR3: TGTGCCAGCAGCCAAGAATTGGGGTCCGGGACAGAAGCTTTCTTT. As protein: CASSQELGSGTEAFF.

With regard to this clonotype: One end of the junction does not line up with germline, which may come from a read error. The rearrangement uses TRBV28 and TRBJ1-1; 9 nucleotides align to TRBD1. The CDR3 is made up of 16 amino acids. Germline lookup yields CDR1 MDHEN and CDR2 SYDVKM. CDR3 nucleotide sequence: TGTGCCAGCAGACCAGCGACAGGGGGTGTAACACGGGGGTGGCTCTTT. The encoded protein is CASRPATGGVTRGWLF.

This clonotype was seen repeatedly, ten times or more. This chain links TRBV10-3 with TRBJ1-3, with TRBD1 identical over 9 bases. Losses at the gene ends were 6 bases for V and 4 bases for J; bases not matched to a gene: 7. CDR3 length: 15 amino acids. CDR1 ENHRY and CDR2 SYGVKD come from the germline V gene. The CDR3 sequence is CAISEGTGLGNTIYF. The CDR3 nucleotides read TGTGCCATCAGCGAGGGGACAGGGCTCGGAAACACCATATATTTT.

This clonotype was seen once. The chain uses TRBV2 and TRBJ1-2; D call uncertain. The CDR3 spans 14 residues. V lost 3 bases to trimming and J lost 4 bases, with 12 bases between them. The germline CDR1 and CDR2 sequences are SNHLY and FYNNEI. CDR3 amino acids: CASSEARLGYGYTF. As DNA, the CDR3 is TGTGCCAGCAGTGAGGCCAGACTCGGCTATGGCTACACCTTC. Full variable domain (outside the CDR3, taken from reference TRBV2 and TRBJ1-2): EPEVTQTPSHQVTQMGQEVILRCVPISNHLYFYWYRQILGQKVEFLVSFYNNEISEKSEIFDDQFSVERPDGSNFTLKIRSTKLEDSAMYFCASSEARLGYGYTFGSGTRLTVV.

The chain uses TRBV12-3 or TRBV12-4 and TRBJ2-2; perhaps TRBD1 as D (5 bases). The CDR3 is made up of 14 amino acids. The V gene lost 6 bases and the J gene lost 0 bases, with 8 bases spanning the gap. The CDR3, as DNA: TGTGCCAGCAGGGCAGGGACGAACACCGGGGAGCTGTTTTTT. This codes for CASRAGTNTGELFF.

This chain connects TRBV6-1 to TRBJ1-2; 9 bases match TRBD1. Germline V lookup: CDR1 MNHNS, CDR2 SASEGT. The CDR3 is 15 amino acids. With 6 bases clipped from V and 2 bases from J, the junction kept 7 bases outside the gene matches. CDR3 sequence: CASRTGTGRNYGYTF. In DNA, the CDR3 is TGTGCCAGCAGGACCGGGACAGGGAGAAACTATGGCTACACCTTC.